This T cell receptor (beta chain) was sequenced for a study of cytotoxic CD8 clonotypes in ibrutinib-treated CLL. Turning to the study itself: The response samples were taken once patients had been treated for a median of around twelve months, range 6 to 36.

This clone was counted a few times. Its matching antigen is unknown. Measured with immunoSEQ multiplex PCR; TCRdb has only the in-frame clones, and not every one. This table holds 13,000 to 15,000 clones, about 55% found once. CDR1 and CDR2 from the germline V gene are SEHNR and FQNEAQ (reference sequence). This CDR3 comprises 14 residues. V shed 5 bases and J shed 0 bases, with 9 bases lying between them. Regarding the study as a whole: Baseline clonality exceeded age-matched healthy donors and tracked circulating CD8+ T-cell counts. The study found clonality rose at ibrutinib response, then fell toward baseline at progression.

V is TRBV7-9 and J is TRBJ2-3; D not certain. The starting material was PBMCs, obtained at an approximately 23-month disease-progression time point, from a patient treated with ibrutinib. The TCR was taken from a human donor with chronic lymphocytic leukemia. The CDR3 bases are TGTGCCAGCAGCCCGGCGGCTAGCACAGATACGCAGTATTTT. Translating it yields CASSPAASTDTQYF.